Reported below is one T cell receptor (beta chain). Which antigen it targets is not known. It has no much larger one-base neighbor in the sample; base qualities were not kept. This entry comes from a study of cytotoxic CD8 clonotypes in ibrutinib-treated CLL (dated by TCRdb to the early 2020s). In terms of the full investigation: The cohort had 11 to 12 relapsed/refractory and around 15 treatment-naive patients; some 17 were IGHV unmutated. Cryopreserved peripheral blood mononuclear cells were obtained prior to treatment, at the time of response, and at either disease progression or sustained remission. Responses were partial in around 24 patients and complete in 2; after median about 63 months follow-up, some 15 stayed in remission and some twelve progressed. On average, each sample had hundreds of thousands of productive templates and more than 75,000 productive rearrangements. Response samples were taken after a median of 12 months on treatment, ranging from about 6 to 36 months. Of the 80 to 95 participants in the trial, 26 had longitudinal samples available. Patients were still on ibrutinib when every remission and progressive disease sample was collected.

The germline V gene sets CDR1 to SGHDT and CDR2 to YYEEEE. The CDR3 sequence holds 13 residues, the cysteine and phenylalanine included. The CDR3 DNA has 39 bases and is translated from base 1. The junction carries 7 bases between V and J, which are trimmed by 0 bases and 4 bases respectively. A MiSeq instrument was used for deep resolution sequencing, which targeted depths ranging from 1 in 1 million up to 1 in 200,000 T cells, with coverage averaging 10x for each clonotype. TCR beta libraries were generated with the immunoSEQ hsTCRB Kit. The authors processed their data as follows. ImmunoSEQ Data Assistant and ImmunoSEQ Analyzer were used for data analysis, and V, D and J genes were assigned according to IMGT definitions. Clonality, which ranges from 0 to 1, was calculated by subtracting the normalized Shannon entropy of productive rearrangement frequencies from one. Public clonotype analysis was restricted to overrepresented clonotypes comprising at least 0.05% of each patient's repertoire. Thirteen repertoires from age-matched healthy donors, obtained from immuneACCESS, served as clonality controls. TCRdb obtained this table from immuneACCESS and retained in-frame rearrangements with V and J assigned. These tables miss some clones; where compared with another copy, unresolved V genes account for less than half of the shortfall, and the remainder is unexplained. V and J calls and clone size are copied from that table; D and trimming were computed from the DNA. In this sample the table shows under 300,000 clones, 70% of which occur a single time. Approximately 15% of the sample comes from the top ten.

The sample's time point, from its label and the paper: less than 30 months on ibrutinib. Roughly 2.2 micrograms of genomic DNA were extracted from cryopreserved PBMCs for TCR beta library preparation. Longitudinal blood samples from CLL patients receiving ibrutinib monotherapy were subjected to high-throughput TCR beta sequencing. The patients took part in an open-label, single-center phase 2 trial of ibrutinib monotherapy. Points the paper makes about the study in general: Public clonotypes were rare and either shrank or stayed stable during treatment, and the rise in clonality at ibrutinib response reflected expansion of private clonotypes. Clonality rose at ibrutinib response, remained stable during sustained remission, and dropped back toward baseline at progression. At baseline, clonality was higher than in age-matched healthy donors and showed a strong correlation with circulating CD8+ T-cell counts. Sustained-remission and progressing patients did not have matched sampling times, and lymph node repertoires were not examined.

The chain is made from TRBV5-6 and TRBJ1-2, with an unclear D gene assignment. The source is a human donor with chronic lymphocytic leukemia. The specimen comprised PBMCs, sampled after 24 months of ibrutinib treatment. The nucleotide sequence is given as TGTGCCAGCAGCTTGGACAGCAGCTATGGCTACACCTTC. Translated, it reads CASSLDSSYGYTF.